This T cell receptor beta chain was profiled in a study of control samples from healthy donors and cancer patients. Germline CDR1 and CDR2: SGDLS and YYNGEE. V lost 3 bases, J lost 1 base, and 16 bases lay in between. The CDR3 extends over 16 amino acids. Some clones are missing from TCRdb's copy, which holds only in-frame ones; the method was immunoSEQ multiplex PCR. The table lists some 120,000 clones, approximately 89% of them singletons. Sequencing was performed on blood. The chain links TRBV9 to TRBJ1-1, with D possibly matching TRBD1 (6 bases). The source is a man aged 55 to 70 in good health. CDR3 coding DNA: TGTGCCAGCAGCGCAGACGGGGCAGGGGAGAACACTGAAGCTTTCTTT. The encoded protein is CASSADGAGENTEAFF.